One TCR beta chain is described in this entry. Its antigen is not identified. Germline V lookup: CDR1 MNHEY, CDR2 SVGAGI. Unmatched junction bases numbered 4, after V lost 5 bases and J lost 10 bases. The CDR3 spans 12 residues. The PCR ran on 60 Vbeta and 13 Jbeta primers. Original processing notes: The count from a later analysis was tens of millions of unique TCR beta chains, some 12 million of them shared. Measured with immunoSEQ multiplex PCR; TCRdb has only the in-frame clones, and not every one. V and J calls and clone size follow that table, whereas D and trimming were derived from the DNA. The repertoire holds around 280,000 clones, with around 90% as singletons. The data were obtained in a study of cytomegalovirus exposure and HLA in healthy donors. Whole-study results and caveats: What a later analysis reportedly showed was that an Asian-associated ancestry cluster had fewer N-insertions than the approximately 670-donor mean. For most TCR beta V segments, an earlier analysis put the productive rate at about 90% or about 30% of the time. What was likely a sequencing artifact was a cluster of highly shared sequence variants.

The origin of this receptor is a woman aged 18-30 years in good health and CMV-seronegative. V is TRBV6-5 and J is TRBJ2-3; 9 nucleotides agree with TRBD2. The sequenced sample was PBMCs. As DNA, the CDR3 is TGTGCCAGCAGTCGATTAGCGGGAGCGCAGTATTTT. Amino acids: CASSRLAGAQYF.